This is a list of T cell receptor beta chains from one sample in a study of T cell repertoires in cytomegalovirus infection. Each CDR3 protein is one row after TCRdb ran MiXCR on the reads. The sample consists of fewer than 250,000 distinct CDR3 sequences, 12% of them appearing once. Sequencing was done on a sample of PBMCs. The origin of the receptors is a human donor in good health (CMV status not recorded). Some clones in this sample may be carry-over from other donors' samples. The CDR3 runs from the conserved cysteine through the conserved F or W. Each record gives: clone size, J gene, D gene, V gene, CDR3 DNA, CDR3 protein. D genes are given only for firm matches. Not all rows give a size; the values are once, few, many and, for expanded clones, a class.

many | TRBJ1-4 | . | TRBV7-9 | TGTGCCAGCAGCTTCTTCGCAACTAATGAAAAACTGTTTTTT | CASSFFATNEKLFF
many | TRBJ2-5 | TRBD2 | TRBV5-6 | TGTGCCAGCAGCTTAGGACTAGCGGGAATGGGGGAGACCCAGTACTTC | CASSLGLAGMGETQYF
few | TRBJ2-7 | . | TRBV5-4 | TGTGCCAGCAGCTTGAAGGCGGGGCTAATCGGCGAGCAGTACTTC | CASSLKAGLIGEQYF
few | TRBJ2-5 | . | TRBV5-6 | TGTGCCAGCAGCTCTGGGGCAGAGACCCAGTACTTC | CASSSGAETQYF
. | TRBJ2-2 | . | TRBV2 | TGTGCCAGCAGTGAAGAGGGGATCAACACCGGGGAGCTGTTTTTT | CASSEEGINTGELFF
many | TRBJ2-3 | TRBD1 | TRBV7-3 | TGTGCCAGCAGCTTAACAGGGGGCGCAGATACGCAGTATTTT | CASSLTGGADTQYF
. | TRBJ2-1 | . | TRBV11-3 | TGTGCCAGCAGCCTCCGGGATCCTCTTTCCTACAATGAGCAGTTCTTC | CASSLRDPLSYNEQFF
. | TRBJ2-1 | . | TRBV24-1 | TGTGCCACCAGTGATGTGCGCGGGAATGAGCAGTTCTTC | CATSDVRGNEQFF
. | TRBJ1-1 | . | TRBV10-3 | TGTGCCATCAGTGAGAGTGACGTGGACTGGAACACTGAAGCTTTCTTT | CAISESDVDWNTEAFF
many | TRBJ2-3 | . | TRBV29-1 | TGCAGCGTTGGCCGGACAGCCCCAGATACGCAGTATTTT | CSVGRTAPDTQYF
. | TRBJ1-2 | . | TRBV29-1 | TGCAGCGTTGACGAAGGGTACCATGGCTACACCTTC | CSVDEGYHGYTF
many | TRBJ1-5 | . | TRBV7-2 | TGTGCCAGCAGCTCGACCCCAGGGTCTCAGCCCCAGCATTTT | CASSSTPGSQPQHF
many | TRBJ2-5 | . | TRBV7-2 | TGTGCCAGCAGCTTCCCGGGGACCCAAGAGACCCAGTACTTC | CASSFPGTQETQYF
many | TRBJ2-1 | TRBD1 | TRBV11-2 | TGTGCCAGCAGCTTTGAGCTCGGGACAGGAAAACAAGAGCAGTTCTTC | CASSFELGTGKQEQFF
. | TRBJ2-5 | TRBD1 | TRBV5-4 | TGTGCCAGCAGCTCGACAGGGTGGGAGACCCAGTACTTC | CASSSTGWETQYF